These 17 T cell receptor beta chains were all obtained from the same sample, sequenced in a study of T cells in Graves' hyperthyroidism and ophthalmopathy. Template material for amplifying TCR beta CDR3 regions consisted of RNA transcripts. During a first-round RT-PCR of the TCR CDR3, the HTBI primer set was used. TCRdb processed the multiplex PCR reads anew with MiXCR; each CDR3 protein has one entry. The sample lists about 380,000 distinct CDR3 sequences; approximately 15% were seen once. The sample taken for sequencing was blood. The receptors originated from an older woman with Graves' hyperthyroidism.

Many counts were recorded for this clonotype. The chain combines TRBV3-1 with TRBJ2-1, with D unresolved. The germline gives CDR1 LGHDT, CDR2 YNNKEL (reference sequence). V was trimmed by 2 bases and J by 10 bases, leaving 9 bases between them. CDR3 size: 12 residues. CDR3 sequence reads: CASSQSRLEQFF. The CDR3 bases are TGTGCCAGCAGCCAATCCCGATTGGAGCAGTTCTTC.

This clonotype was observed at least ten times. This rearrangement joins TRBV9 to TRBJ2-5; a weak D match, TRBD2 (7 bases). The germline V gene has CDR1 SGDLS and CDR2 YYNGEE. There are 16 residues in the CDR3. V was pared by 0 bases and J by 4 bases, with 16 bases between. CDR3 loop: CASSVVASGGGETQYF. The CDR3 DNA reads as TGTGCCAGCAGCGTAGTGGCTAGCGGAGGGGGAGAGACCCAGTACTTC.

This clonotype was found a few times. The V call is TRBV9, the J call TRBJ2-1; 7 nucleotides align to TRBD1. Trimming cost V 8 bases and J 5 bases; bases outside gene matches: 13. Germline-derived CDR1 and CDR2 are SGDLS and YYNGEE. CDR3 size: 15 residues. This CDR3 reads CASTRQGTAHNEQFF. The CDR3, as DNA: TGTGCCAGTACTAGACAGGGAACGGCCCACAATGAGCAGTTCTTC.

There are a few counts of this clonotype. The chain links TRBV20-1 to TRBJ2-2; D gene unclear. The CDR3 is 12 amino acids. V shed 2 bases and J shed 6 bases, with 7 bases lying between them. Germline-derived CDR1 and CDR2 are DFQATT and SNEGSKA (reference sequence). CDR3 DNA: TGCAGTGCTAGACAAGTACCCGGGGAGCTGTTTTTT. It translates to CSARQVPGELFF.

This clonotype was recorded at least ten times. The chain is built from TRBV24-1 and TRBJ2-2, with D possibly being TRBD1 (7 bases). Trimming left V 5 bases short and J 0 bases short, with 15 bases between. The CDR3 spans 17 residues. Germline V gene data show CDR1 as KGHDR and CDR2 as SFDVKD. CDR3: CATSGRQGLANTGELFF. The CDR3 bases are TGTGCCACCAGTGGGCGACAGGGACTCGCGAACACCGGGGAGCTGTTTTTT.

At least ten counts were recorded for this clonotype. The chain has TRBV11-2 and TRBJ2-5, with 8 bases fitting TRBD1. The germline CDR1 and CDR2 sequences are SGHAT and FQNNGV. CDR3 length equals 13 residues. Trimming took 5 bases from V and 5 from J; bases not matched to a gene: 4. The CDR3 spells CASSQGAWETQYF. The CDR3 coding sequence is TGTGCCAGCAGCCAGGGGGCCTGGGAGACCCAGTACTTC.

The rearrangement links TRBV5-1 to TRBJ2-3; 14 positions match TRBD2. The CDR3 has 19 residues. Germline V CDR1 and CDR2: SGHRS, YFSETQ. The ends lost 1 base at V and 0 bases at J; junction bases unmatched: 7. The DNA of the CDR3 is TGCGCCAGCAGCTTGTGGGGGACTAGCGGGAGTGAGAGCACAGATACGCAGTATTTT. Its translation: CASSLWGTSGSESTDTQYF.

In the case of this clonotype: The junction departs from germline at one end; a sequencing error may be responsible. The chain joins TRBV12-3 or TRBV12-4 to TRBJ1-1; D is unclear. The CDR3 has 12 amino acids. The CDR3 sequence is CASSFSYTGAFF. In DNA form, the CDR3 reads TGTGCCAGCAGTTTTTCGTACACTGGAGCTTTCTTT.

As to this clonotype: Since a much larger clone is just one base distant, this may be a read error. The chain combines TRBV5-1 with TRBJ2-3, with 8 nucleotides matching TRBD2. Germline CDR1 SGHRS, CDR2 YFSETQ. The CDR3 covers 16 residues. CDR3 region: CVSSRAGAASTDTQYF. For the CDR3, the DNA is TGCGTCAGCAGCCGAGCGGGGGCCGCTAGCACAGATACGCAGTATTTT.

This clonotype was seen at least ten times. The rearrangement uses TRBV29-1 and TRBJ2-1; tentatively, D is TRBD2 (6 bases). Germline-derived CDR1 and CDR2 are SQVTM and ANQGSEA. Trimming stripped 3 bases from V and 6 bases from J, with 9 bases between. This CDR3 spans 12 amino acids. The CDR3: CSVDTGANEQFF. The DNA for the CDR3 is TGCAGCGTTGATACGGGAGCCAATGAGCAGTTCTTC.

This clonotype was counted at least ten times. The V call is TRBV11-3, the J call TRBJ1-4; weak D call: TRBD1 (6 bases). Looked up from germline, CDR1 is SGHNT and CDR2 is YENEEA. This CDR3 has 15 amino acids. Trimming cost V 4 bases and J 0 bases, with 9 bases left between them. CDR3 in amino acids: CASSYRVSTNEKLFF. The DNA of the CDR3 is TGTGCCAGCAGCTACAGGGTATCAACTAATGAAAAACTGTTTTTT.

The sample holds a few counts of this clonotype. A much larger clone is a single base away; this may be a read error. J is TRBJ1-1 and V is TRBV6-5, with 7 nucleotides matching TRBD1. The CDR3 has 17 residues. The germline V gene encodes CDR1 MNHEY and CDR2 SVGAGI. With 4 bases clipped from V and 0 bases from J, the junction kept 11 bases outside the gene matches. The CDR3 sequence is CASSSRAMTGMNTEAFF. The CDR3 bases are TGTGCCAGCAGTTCCCGAGCTATGACAGGGATGAACACTGAAGCTTTCTTT.

This clonotype was seen at least ten times. The CDR3 is CASSFQGDGQETQYF. CDR3 sequence (DNA): TGTGCCAGCAGTTTTCAAGGCGACGGGCAAGAGACCCAGTACTTC. This chain uses TRBV27 with TRBJ2-5; D remains unclear. The V and J ends lost 3 bases and 2 bases respectively, with 13 bases between them. Germline CDR1 reads MNHEY; CDR2 reads SMNVEV (reference sequence). The CDR3 covers 15 residues.

This clonotype has ten or more counts. The chain uses TRBV20-1 and TRBJ2-3; 8 bases agree with TRBD2. CDR3 length: 16 amino acids. The V gene end was trimmed by 2 bases and the J gene end by 0 bases; junction bases not matched to a gene: 7. From germline, CDR1 is DFQATT and CDR2 SNEGSKA (reference sequence). DNA for the CDR3: TGCAGTGCTAGAAGAACTAGCGGCTTTAGCACAGATACGCAGTATTTT. Its protein product is CSARRTSGFSTDTQYF.

In this sample, this clonotype turned up a few times. J is TRBJ2-5 and V is TRBV6-1; D unresolved. This CDR3 has 11 residues. With 6 bases removed from V and 12 bases from J, the gap between germline ends came to 14 bases. Germline CDR1 is MNHNS and CDR2 is SASEGT. The CDR3 DNA sequence: TGTGCCAGCAGGGGGATATGGTTCGAGTACTTC. Encoded protein: CASRGIWFEYF.

Here the CDR3 DNA reads TGCGCCAGCAGCCGGTACTGGACCTCAACGGATCAGCCCCAGCATTTT. Translation gives CASSRYWTSTDQPQHF. This chain uses TRBV4-1 with TRBJ1-5; D gene unclear. CDR1 and CDR2 from the germline V gene are MGHRA and YSYEKL. Trimming removed 4 bases at V and 5 bases at J, with 18 bases between. The CDR3 totals 16 residues.

This chain links TRBV29-1 with TRBJ1-2; D unclear. The V end lost 3 bases, the J end lost 7 bases, and 9 bases lay between the germline ends. The CDR3 spans 11 residues. CDR1 and CDR2 from the germline V gene are SQVTM and ANQGSEA. The CDR3 DNA follows: TGCAGCGTTGAGGAAGGGTCTGGCTACACCTTC. This gives the protein CSVEEGSGYTF.